The 24 T cell receptor beta chains reported below all come from one sample, sequenced in a study of blood T cell repertoires in COVID-19 (dated by TCRdb to 2018 to 2021). Libraries were made using the immunoSEQ multiplex PCR assay. TCRdb provides this immuneACCESS table in a form limited to in-frame rearrangements. Some clones are lacking; in checked studies, under half of them reflect an unresolved V gene, and why the rest are absent is not known. The sample has about 260,000 clones on record, around nine tenths of them singletons. Together, the top ten hold around a tenth of the sample. Sequencing input: peripheral blood. These receptors all come from a man between 40 and 49 years old who had recovered from COVID-19.

The CDR3 reads CASSISRQSVTQHF. The CDR3 region has the DNA TGTGCCAGTAGTATTTCACGACAGTCGGTAACCCAGCATTTT. V and J are TRBV19 and TRBJ1-5, with TRBD1 as a possible D gene (5 bases). The length of the CDR3 is 14 residues. CDR1 LNHDA and CDR2 SQIVND come from the germline V gene (reference sequence). The V and J ends lost 3 bases and 11 bases respectively, with 17 bases between them.

The chain is built from TRBV19 and TRBJ1-1, with D possibly being TRBD1 (5 bases). The V end lost 5 bases, the J end lost 5 bases, and 21 bases lay between the germline ends. The V gene's germline CDR1 is LNHDA and CDR2 SQIVND (reference sequence). The length of the CDR3 is 16 residues. This chain's CDR3 is CASSLTGTGRRTEAFF. The CDR3 DNA sequence: TGTGCCAGTAGTCTAACAGGAACAGGCCGTCGGACTGAAGCTTTCTTT. The whole variable domain, remainder taken from reference TRBV19 and TRBJ1-1, is DGGITQSPKYLFRKEGQNVTLSCEQNLNHDAMYWYRQDPGQGLRLIYYSQIVNDFQKGDIAEGYSVSREKKESFPLTVTSAQKNPTAFYLCASSLTGTGRRTEAFFGQGTRLTVV.

The chain recombines TRBV6-5 with TRBJ2-7; 13 nucleotides match TRBD2. This CDR3 contains 15 residues. CDR1 MNHEY and CDR2 SVGAGI come from the germline V gene. Trimming took 3 bases from V and 7 from J; bases not matched to a gene: 6. The CDR3 bases are TGTGCCAGCAGTTATAAAACTAGCGGGAGGGCGGAGCAGTACTTC. Encoded protein: CASSYKTSGRAEQYF.

This clone was seen just once. V and J are TRBV11-2 and TRBJ2-7; TRBD1 might be the D (6 bases). Germline assignment: CDR1 SGHAT and CDR2 FQNNGV. The CDR3 length is 18 residues. With 4 bases removed from V and 0 bases from J, the gap between germline ends came to 22 bases. CDR3 residues: CASSSRGGTGLSSYEQYF. The CDR3 coding sequence is TGTGCCAGCAGCTCTAGAGGCGGTACAGGGCTCAGCTCCTACGAGCAGTACTTC.

J is TRBJ2-2 and V is TRBV7-9; 8 bases agree with TRBD1. The CDR3 contains 16 residues. V lost 2 bases, J lost 1 base, and 3 bases stayed unmatched. Germline V lookup: CDR1 SEHNR, CDR2 FQNEAQ (reference sequence). CDR3 nucleotide sequence: TGTGCCAGCAGCTTATCCGGGACAGGGAACACCGGGGAGCTGTTTTTT. Translated: CASSLSGTGNTGELFF.

This clone appeared a few times. The genes are TRBV19 and TRBJ1-1; no firm D call. Germline CDR1 and CDR2: LNHDA and SQIVND (reference sequence). This CDR3 spans 15 amino acids. Between the trimmed V and J ends, which lost 6 bases and 1 base, there was a span of 15 bases. For the CDR3, the DNA is TGTGCCAGTAGCAAATCGGAGGGTTGGAACACTGAAGCTTTCTTT. Translated: CASSKSEGWNTEAFF.

The chain recombines TRBV6-5 with TRBJ1-6; 8 bases agree with TRBD1. The CDR3 is 16 amino acids. V shed 0 bases, J shed 7 bases, and the junction held 5 bases outside the gene matches. From germline, CDR1 is MNHEY and CDR2 SVGAGI. The CDR3 is CASSYSQGAVNSPLHF. Written as DNA, the CDR3 is TGTGCCAGCAGTTACTCGCAGGGGGCGGTCAATTCACCCCTCCACTTT.

The CDR3 loop is CASSARQGGTEAFF. CDR3 sequence (DNA): TGTGCCAGTAGTGCCAGACAGGGGGGCACTGAAGCTTTCTTT. The chain links TRBV19 to TRBJ1-1; 9 positions agree with TRBD1. This CDR3 spans 14 amino acids. The J segment lost 4 bases and the V segment lost 5 bases, leaving 5 bases of the junction unmatched. The germline CDR1 and CDR2 sequences are LNHDA and SQIVND (reference sequence).

The V gene is TRBV9, the J gene TRBJ1-2; no firm D call. V was pared by 0 bases and J by 0 bases, with 12 bases between. The CDR3 is made up of 16 amino acids. Per the germline V gene, CDR1 is SGDLS and CDR2 is YYNGEE. The DNA for the CDR3 is TGTGCCAGCAGCGTAGGAGGAAGCGCCGCTAACTATGGCTACACCTTC. Residues: CASSVGGSAANYGYTF. The variable domain in full, with the rest retrieved from reference TRBV9 and TRBJ1-2, is DSGVTQTPKHLITATGQRVTLRCSPRSGDLSVYWYQQSLDQGLQFLIQYYNGEERAKGNILERFSAQQFPDLHSELNLSSLELGDSALYFCASSVGGSAANYGYTFGSGTRLTVV.

The chain links TRBV5-1 to TRBJ2-2, with unresolved D. Germline CDR1 reads SGHRS; CDR2 reads YFSETQ. V was clipped by 0 bases and J by 1 base, with 7 bases between them. This CDR3 is 15 amino acids long. DNA of the CDR3: TGCGCCAGCAGCTTGGCGCTAAAGAACACCGGGGAGCTGTTTTTT. This gives the protein CASSLALKNTGELFF.

The gene calls are TRBV15 and TRBJ2-3, with 8 positions matching TRBD2. The CDR3 is made up of 15 amino acids. V shed 5 bases and J 1 base; nucleotides not matched to a gene: 5. Looked up from germline, CDR1 is LNHNV and CDR2 is YYDKDF (reference sequence). The CDR3 nucleotides read TGTGCCACCAGCGGACCGACTAGCGGCACAGATACGCAGTATTTT. This codes for CATSGPTSGTDTQYF.

This clone was seen a few times. The chain uses TRBV7-9 and TRBJ1-2; D gene uncertain. Germline V gene lookup returns CDR1 SEHNR and CDR2 FQNEAQ (reference sequence). The V and J ends lost 1 base and 4 bases respectively, with 7 bases between them. CDR3 length: 13 residues. The CDR3 region is CASSLDTFYGYTF. CDR3 bases: TGTGCCAGCAGCTTAGACACCTTCTATGGCTACACCTTC.

In nucleotides, the CDR3 is TGTGCCAGCACCCCCGGAGCTTATAATTCACCCCTCCACTTT. This sequence encodes CASTPGAYNSPLHF. The chain links TRBV11-2 to TRBJ1-6, with D unclear. Germline V gene sequence: CDR1 SGHAT, CDR2 FQNNGV. This CDR3 contains 14 residues. V was pared by 7 bases and J by 4 bases, with 11 bases between.

This clone was seen a handful of times. The DNA for the CDR3 is TGTGCCGCTAAACCGGGACAGCTTGGGACTGAAGCTTTCTTT. Translation: CAAKPGQLGTEAFF. The rearrangement uses TRBV19 and TRBJ1-1; 7 nucleotides agree with TRBD1. V lost 11 bases and J lost 5; bases outside the gene matches: 14. Germline CDR1 reads LNHDA; CDR2 reads SQIVND (reference sequence). The CDR3 runs 14 residues.

The rearrangement joins TRBV9 to TRBJ1-2; tentatively, D is TRBD1 (6 bases). With 8 bases removed from V and 5 bases from J, the gap between germline ends came to 13 bases. The CDR3 has 12 amino acids. Germline assignment: CDR1 SGDLS and CDR2 YYNGEE. The CDR3 DNA follows: TGTGCCAGTGATGGGGGCGGGTATGGCTACACCTTC. It encodes CASDGGGYGYTF.

This chain uses TRBV28 with TRBJ2-7, with 8 bases matching TRBD1. V was pared by 6 bases and J by 3 bases, with 4 bases of the junction left unmatched. The CDR3 loop spans 13 amino acids. Germline V CDR1 and CDR2: MDHEN, SYDVKM. As DNA, the CDR3 is TGTGCCAGCAGACTGACAGGGGTCTACGAGCAGTACTTC. Translated: CASRLTGVYEQYF.

The V gene is TRBV30, the J gene TRBJ2-5, with D uncertain. The CDR3 is 15 residues long. The germline V gene has CDR1 GTSNPN and CDR2 SVGIG (reference sequence). Trimming removed 2 bases from V and 5 bases from J, with 18 bases in between. The CDR3 is CAWSLQSATMETQYF. The CDR3 DNA reads as TGTGCCTGGAGTTTGCAAAGCGCCACAATGGAGACCCAGTACTTC.

The rearrangement links TRBV28 to TRBJ2-5, with D maybe TRBD2 (5 bases). Trimming took 10 bases from V and 7 from J, leaving 10 bases between them. The CDR3 covers 10 residues. Per the germline V gene, CDR1 is MDHEN and CDR2 is SYDVKM. CDR3 in amino acids: CATAGGTQYF. The CDR3 DNA sequence: TGTGCCACTGCAGGAGGGACCCAGTACTTC.

The V call is TRBV7-3, the J call TRBJ2-1; perhaps TRBD2 as D (6 bases). Trimming removed 4 bases from V and 7 bases from J, with 17 bases in between. Per the germline V gene, CDR1 is SGHTA and CDR2 is FQGTGA. The CDR3 is 15 residues long. The CDR3 reads CASSWTGSFANEQFF. CDR3 sequence (DNA): TGTGCCAGCAGCTGGACCGGGAGTTTTGCGAATGAGCAGTTCTTC.

This chain links TRBV7-6 with TRBJ1-2, with D possibly matching TRBD1 (5 bases). CDR1 and CDR2 from the germline V gene are SGHVS and FNYEAQ. The CDR3 spans 15 residues. V was pared by 0 bases and J by 7 bases, with 15 bases between. This CDR3 is CASSLAVRGDSGYTF. The CDR3 nucleotides are TGTGCCAGCAGCTTAGCCGTCCGGGGGGATTCTGGCTACACCTTC.

This chain connects TRBV13 to TRBJ2-1, with 8 bases identical to TRBD2. After removal of 2 bases from V and 5 bases from J, the junction contained 11 bases not matched to a gene. Per germline, CDR1 PRHDT and CDR2 FYEKMQ (reference sequence). This CDR3 comprises 17 residues. In DNA, the CDR3 is TGTGCCAGCAGCTTACCCTCCCGGCTAGCGGGCCACAATGAGCAGTTCTTC. Translation gives CASSLPSRLAGHNEQFF.

This chain uses TRBV4-1 with TRBJ2-7; no definite D call. The V end lost 1 base, the J end lost 6 bases, and 13 bases lay between the germline ends. CDR1 and CDR2 (germline): MGHRA, YSYEKL. The CDR3 loop spans 14 amino acids. The DNA for the CDR3 is TGCGCCAGCAGCCAAGTCGTCAGATCTAGCGAGCAGTACTTC. Its translation is CASSQVVRSSEQYF.

This clone was seen a single time. V and J are TRBV15 and TRBJ2-1; D may be TRBD1 (5 bases). The CDR3 has 14 amino acids. Per germline, CDR1 LNHNV and CDR2 YYDKDF (reference sequence). The V end lost 1 base, the J end lost 9 bases, and 13 bases lay between the germline ends. DNA for the CDR3: TGTGCCACCAGCAGAGGCCGACAGCTTCGTGAGCAGTTCTTC. Translating it yields CATSRGRQLREQFF.

The chain couples TRBV5-1 to TRBJ2-7; 9 bases fit TRBD1. J lost 9 bases, V lost 4 bases, and 8 bases had no gene match. Germline loops: CDR1 SGHRS, CDR2 YFSETQ. CDR3 length: 13 amino acids. The CDR3 is CASSGTGGVVQYF. In nucleotides, the CDR3 is TGCGCCAGCAGCGGAACAGGGGGCGTAGTGCAGTACTTC.